Listed here are 16 T cell receptor beta chains from one sample, sequenced in a study of T cells in Graves' hyperthyroidism and ophthalmopathy. It was RNA transcripts that yielded the amplified TCR beta CDR3 regions. The TCR CDR3 first-round RT-PCR relied on the HTBI primer set. A single record per CDR3 protein comes from TCRdb applying MiXCR to the multiplex PCR reads. Counted here are under 450,000 distinct CDR3 sequences, 15% to 18% occurring once; the ten biggest clones make up 11% to 15%. The sequenced sample was blood. The source of these receptors is a young woman with Graves' hyperthyroidism.

This clonotype turned up a few times. V is TRBV5-1 and J is TRBJ2-1; D might be TRBD2 (6 bases). V was shortened by 6 bases and J by 5 bases, with 18 bases between the two germline ends. Per germline, CDR1 SGHRS and CDR2 YFSETQ. The CDR3 totals 15 residues. DNA of the CDR3: TGCGCCAGCAAGGAGGGCGCATCGGCCCACAATGAGCAGTTCTTC. As protein: CASKEGASAHNEQFF. Variable domain in full (rest from reference TRBV5-1 and TRBJ2-1): KAGVTQTPRYLIKTRGQQVTLSCSPISGHRSVSWYQQTPGQGLQFLFEYFSETQRNKGNFPGRFSGRQFSNSRSEMNVSTLELGDSALYLCASKEGASAHNEQFFGPGTRLTVL.

The rearrangement joins TRBV9 to TRBJ1-3; D ambiguous. This CDR3 comprises 15 residues. Deletions cut 0 bases from V and 0 bases from J, with 7 bases between. CDR1 and CDR2 from the germline V gene are SGDLS and YYNGEE. CDR3 amino acids: CASSVDQYSGNTIYF. CDR3 in DNA: TGTGCCAGCAGCGTAGACCAATACTCTGGAAACACCATATATTTT.

This clonotype was seen many times. V usage is TRBV20-1 and J usage is TRBJ2-7; TRBD1 matches 11 bases. The CDR3 length is 14 residues. V trimming: 2 bases; J trimming: 3 bases; junction bases outside the gene matches: 3. Per the germline V gene, CDR1 is DFQATT and CDR2 is SNEGSKA (reference sequence). CDR3 coding DNA: TGCAGTGCTAGAACGGACAGGGGGCTCTACGAGCAGTACTTC. Protein sequence: CSARTDRGLYEQYF.

V and J are TRBV20-1 and TRBJ1-2; D is unresolved. CDR3 size: 13 residues. In germline, CDR1 is DFQATT, CDR2 SNEGSKA (reference sequence). Trimming removed 6 bases at V and 8 bases at J, with 19 bases between. The CDR3 region is CSAPLPGQRGYTF. In nucleotides, the CDR3 is TGCAGTGCACCTCTACCGGGCCAAAGAGGCTACACCTTC.

Ten or more counts support this clonotype. The J gene is TRBJ2-5, the V gene TRBV3-1; D possibly corresponds to TRBD1 (6 bases). V dropped 4 bases and J dropped 2 bases, with 20 bases sitting between them. The CDR3 spans 17 residues. Germline V gives CDR1 LGHDT, CDR2 YNNKEL (reference sequence). The chain's CDR3 is CASSPIRGTYLQETQYF. CDR3 nucleotide sequence: TGTGCCAGCAGCCCCATCAGGGGTACTTACTTACAAGAGACCCAGTACTTC.

This clonotype was seen only a few times. The chain has TRBV20-1 and TRBJ1-2, with 8 positions matching TRBD1. Trimming took 6 bases from V and 11 from J; bases not matched to a gene: 8. CDR3 length: 11 amino acids. Germline V gene lookup returns CDR1 DFQATT and CDR2 SNEGSKA (reference sequence). The CDR3 coding sequence is TGCAGTGCAGGACAGGGAGAGAGATACACCTTC. This codes for CSAGQGERYTF.

This clonotype has a count of ten or more. This chain connects TRBV12-3 or TRBV12-4 to TRBJ2-5; no clear D gene. The V end was cut by 3 bases, the J end by 5 bases, with 13 bases between. There are 14 residues in the CDR3. The chain's CDR3 is CASSLSPLGETQYF. The CDR3 DNA reads TGTGCCAGCAGTTTGAGCCCACTTGGGGAGACCCAGTACTTC.

The chain couples TRBV5-7 to TRBJ2-2; D uncertain. TRBV5-7 is recorded as an ORF, its role being uncertain. V lost 2 bases, J lost 1 base, and 9 bases lay in between. The CDR3 contains 15 residues. The CDR3 DNA sequence: TGTGCCAGCAGCTTCGGGCAGATGAACACCGGGGAGCTGTTTTTT. It codes for CASSFGQMNTGELFF.

The chain carries TRBV11-2 and TRBJ2-7, with 13 bases matching TRBD2. The V gene's germline CDR1 is SGHAT and CDR2 FQNNGV. This CDR3 spans 17 amino acids. After removal of 3 bases from V and 4 bases from J, the junction contained 9 bases not matched to a gene. The CDR3 DNA sequence: TGTGCCAGCAGCTTCCGATCAGGGACTAGCGGGGAGTACGAGCAGTACTTC. Translation gives CASSFRSGTSGEYEQYF.

This clonotype was counted at least ten times. V and J are TRBV7-9 and TRBJ2-7, with a possible D match to TRBD2 (5 bases). Germline V lookup: CDR1 SEHNR, CDR2 FQNEAQ (reference sequence). Trimming cost V 1 base and J 0 bases, with 10 bases left between them. This CDR3 has 15 residues. The CDR3 nucleotides are TGTGCCAGCAGCTTAGTTGCGGGCTTCTCCTACGAGCAGTACTTC. It translates to CASSLVAGFSYEQYF. The entire variable domain, with the rest obtained from reference TRBV7-9 and TRBJ2-7, is as follows: DTGVSQNPRHKITKRGQNVTFRCDPISEHNRLYWYRQTLGQGPEFLTYFQNEAQLEKSRLLSDRFSAERPKGSFSTLEIQRTEQGDSAMYLCASSLVAGFSYEQYFGPGTRLTVT.

This clonotype was seen a handful of times. The J gene is TRBJ2-7, the V gene TRBV28, with 10 bases fitting TRBD1. The CDR3 is made up of 16 amino acids. J was trimmed by 3 bases and V by 5 bases; bases with no gene match: 10. CDR1 MDHEN and CDR2 SYDVKM come from the germline V gene. The CDR3 protein is CASSSRARTGGYEQYF. The CDR3 bases are TGTGCCAGCAGTAGTCGGGCAAGGACAGGGGGCTACGAGCAGTACTTC.

Regarding this clonotype: Just one base apart from a much larger clone, this may be a read error. The rearrangement joins TRBV7-9 to TRBJ2-7; D unresolved. CDR3 size: 11 residues. CDR1 is SEHNR, CDR2 FQNEAQ, per germline (reference sequence). In DNA form, the CDR3 reads TGTGTCAGCAGCTTAGGGATGAAGCAGTACTTC. Its protein product is CVSSLGMKQYF.

In its sample, this clonotype was seen a few times. The rearrangement links TRBV27 to TRBJ2-2; TRBD1 agrees at 9 bases. CDR3 length equals 13 residues. Germline CDR1 and CDR2: MNHEY and SMNVEV (reference sequence). J gave up 6 bases and V 8 bases, and 4 bases lay outside the gene matches. For the CDR3, the DNA is TGTGCCAGCTCGACAGGGGGGGCCGGGGAGCTGTTTTTT. Translated, it gives CASSTGGAGELFF.

Ten or more counts support this clonotype. The chain has TRBV12-3 or TRBV12-4 and TRBJ1-4; D possibly corresponds to TRBD1 (6 bases). The CDR3 has 14 amino acids. Deletions cut 7 bases from V and 6 bases from J, with 15 bases between. In DNA form, the CDR3 reads TGTGCCAGCACCTGGGGGACACCCGATGAAAAACTGTTTTTT. Residues: CASTWGTPDEKLFF.

This chain joins TRBV20-1 and TRBJ2-3; D possibly uses TRBD1 or TRBD2 (6 bases each). V lost 6 bases and J 4 bases, leaving 23 bases between the germline ends. The CDR3 extends over 16 amino acids. The V gene's germline CDR1 is DFQATT and CDR2 SNEGSKA (reference sequence). CDR3 protein: CSATRTGAGGADTQYF. CDR3 DNA sequence: TGCAGTGCAACCCGGACGGGGGCGGGTGGCGCAGATACGCAGTATTTT.

On this clonotype itself: Given a much more abundant clone one base away, this may be a read error. V is TRBV15 and J is TRBJ1-1; D is undetermined. V gave up 8 bases and J gave up 4 bases, with 17 bases separating them. From germline, CDR1 is LNHNV and CDR2 YYDKDF (reference sequence). The CDR3 is made up of 14 amino acids. The CDR3 region has the DNA TGTGCCACCGGCACGAACGAGGGCCTCACTGAAGCTTTCTTT. It translates to CATGTNEGLTEAFF. The full variable domain, its missing parts supplied by reference TRBV15 and TRBJ1-1, is DAMVIQNPRYQVTQFGKPVTLSCSQTLNHNVMYWYQQKSSQAPKLLFHYYDKDFNNEADTPDNFQSRRPNTSFCFLDIRSPGLGDTAMYLCATGTNEGLTEAFFGQGTRLTVV.